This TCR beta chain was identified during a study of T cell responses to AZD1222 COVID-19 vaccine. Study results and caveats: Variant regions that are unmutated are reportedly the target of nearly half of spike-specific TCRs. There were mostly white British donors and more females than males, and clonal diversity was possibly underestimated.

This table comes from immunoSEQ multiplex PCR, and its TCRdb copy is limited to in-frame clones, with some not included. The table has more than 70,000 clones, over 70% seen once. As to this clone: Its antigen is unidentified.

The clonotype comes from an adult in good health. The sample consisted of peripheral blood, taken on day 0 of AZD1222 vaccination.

DNA of the CDR3: TGTGCCAGCACAGAGGGAGCTCCCCCAAACATTCAGTACTTC. Amino acids: CASTEGAPPNIQYF. The rearrangement links TRBV6-5 to TRBJ2-4; TRBD2 might be the D (5 bases). Germline V gives CDR1 MNHEY, CDR2 SVGAGI. Trimming took 7 bases from V and 6 from J, leaving 16 bases between them. This CDR3 region has 14 residues.